The T cell receptor beta chain under discussion was sequenced for a study of a mutant IDH1 vaccine in newly diagnosed glioma. Background on the study: Treated patients had a mean age of roughly 39 years and a roughly 62% male, around 38% female split.

Profiling relied on immunoSEQ multiplex PCR, and the TCRdb table lists in-frame clones only, not all of them. The table lists 50,000 to 65,000 clones, 70% to 90% of them singletons. Time point indicated: baseline, week 1 (first vaccination visit). The treatment denotes: pre-vaccination baseline after standard-of-care therapy. V dropped 3 bases and J dropped 4 bases, with 15 bases sitting between them. CDR1 LGHNA and CDR2 YNFKEQ come from the germline V gene. The CDR3 runs to 15 residues. This chain links TRBV4-2 with TRBJ1-2, with D hard to call. This sequence was found in a man between 18 and 29 years old with glioma. Sequencing used PBMCs, obtained from a glioma patient treated with radiotherapy, temozolomide or both. The CDR3 nucleotides are TGTGCCAGCAGCCATGTGTTGGAGGGCGGCTATGGCTACACCTTC. Its translation: CASSHVLEGGYGYTF.